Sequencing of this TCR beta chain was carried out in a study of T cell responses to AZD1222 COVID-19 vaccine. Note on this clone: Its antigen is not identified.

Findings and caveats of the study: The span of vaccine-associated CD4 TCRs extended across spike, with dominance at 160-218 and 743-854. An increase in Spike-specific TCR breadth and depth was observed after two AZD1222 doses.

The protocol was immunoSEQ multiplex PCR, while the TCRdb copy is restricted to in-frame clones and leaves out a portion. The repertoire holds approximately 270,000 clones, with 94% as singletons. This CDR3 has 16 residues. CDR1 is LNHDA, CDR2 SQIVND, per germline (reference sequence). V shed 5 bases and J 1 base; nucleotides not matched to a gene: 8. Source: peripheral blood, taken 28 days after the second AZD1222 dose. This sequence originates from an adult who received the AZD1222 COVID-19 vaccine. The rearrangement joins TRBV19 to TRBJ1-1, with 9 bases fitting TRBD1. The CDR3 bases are TGTGCCAGTAGTCTTGCCGGGACAGGGTGGAACACTGAAGCTTTCTTT. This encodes CASSLAGTGWNTEAFF.